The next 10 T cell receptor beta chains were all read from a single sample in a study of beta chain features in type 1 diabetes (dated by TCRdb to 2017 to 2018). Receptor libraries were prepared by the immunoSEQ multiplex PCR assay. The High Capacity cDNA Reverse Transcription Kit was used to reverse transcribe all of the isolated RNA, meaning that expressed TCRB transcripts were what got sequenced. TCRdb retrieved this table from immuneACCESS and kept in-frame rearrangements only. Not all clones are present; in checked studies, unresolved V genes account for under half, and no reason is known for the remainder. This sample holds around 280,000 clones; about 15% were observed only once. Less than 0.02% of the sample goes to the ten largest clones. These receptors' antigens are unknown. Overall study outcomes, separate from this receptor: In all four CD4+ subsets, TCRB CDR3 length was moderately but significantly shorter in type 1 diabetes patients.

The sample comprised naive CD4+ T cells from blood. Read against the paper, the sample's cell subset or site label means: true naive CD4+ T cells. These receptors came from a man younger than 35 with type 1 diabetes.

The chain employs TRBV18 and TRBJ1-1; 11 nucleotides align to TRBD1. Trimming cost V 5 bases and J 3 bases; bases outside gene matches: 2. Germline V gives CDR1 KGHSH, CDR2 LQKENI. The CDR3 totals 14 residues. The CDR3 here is CASSWGQGDTEAFF. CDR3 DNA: TGTGCCAGCTCATGGGGACAGGGGGACACTGAAGCTTTCTTT.

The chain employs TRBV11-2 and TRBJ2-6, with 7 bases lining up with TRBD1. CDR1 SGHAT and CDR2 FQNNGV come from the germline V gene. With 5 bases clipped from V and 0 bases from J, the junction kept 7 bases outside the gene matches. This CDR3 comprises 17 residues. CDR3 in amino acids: CASSPLTGYSGANVLTF. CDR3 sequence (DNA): TGTGCCAGCAGCCCACTGACAGGGTACTCTGGGGCCAACGTCCTGACTTTC.

This CDR3 is CASSFSTGSGQPQHF. In DNA, the CDR3 is TGTGCCAGCAGTTTTTCAACAGGGTCGGGTCAGCCCCAGCATTTT. J is TRBJ1-5 and V is TRBV7-2, with a possible D match to TRBD1 (6 bases). From germline, CDR1 is SGHTA and CDR2 FQGNSA. Between the trimmed V and J ends, which lost 6 bases and 6 bases, there was a span of 18 bases. The CDR3 consists of 15 residues.

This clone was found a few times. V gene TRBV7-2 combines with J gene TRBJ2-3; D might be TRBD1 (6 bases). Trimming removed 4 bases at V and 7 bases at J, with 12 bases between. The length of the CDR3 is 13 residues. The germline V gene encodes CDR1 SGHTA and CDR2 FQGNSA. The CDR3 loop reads CASSSTGRNTQYF. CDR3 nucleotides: TGTGCCAGCAGCTCAACAGGGCGAAATACGCAGTATTTT.

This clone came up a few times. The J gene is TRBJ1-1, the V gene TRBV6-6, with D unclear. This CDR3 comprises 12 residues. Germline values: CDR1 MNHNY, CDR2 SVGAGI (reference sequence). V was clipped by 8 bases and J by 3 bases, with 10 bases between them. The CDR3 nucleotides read TGTGCCAGCGTCAGGTGGGACACTGAAGCTTTCTTT. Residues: CASVRWDTEAFF.

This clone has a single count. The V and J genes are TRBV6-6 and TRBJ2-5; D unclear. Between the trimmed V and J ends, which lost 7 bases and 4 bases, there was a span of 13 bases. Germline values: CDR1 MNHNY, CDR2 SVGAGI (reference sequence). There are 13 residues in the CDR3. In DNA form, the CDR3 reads TGTGCCAGCACACAACGTTTGGCAGAGACCCAGTACTTC. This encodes CASTQRLAETQYF.

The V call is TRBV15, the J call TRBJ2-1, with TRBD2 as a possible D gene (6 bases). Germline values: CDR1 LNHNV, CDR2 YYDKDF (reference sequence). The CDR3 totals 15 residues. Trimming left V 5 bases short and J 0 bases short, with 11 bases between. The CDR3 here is CATSERGTSYNEQFF. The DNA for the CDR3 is TGTGCCACCAGCGAACGGGGGACCTCCTACAATGAGCAGTTCTTC.

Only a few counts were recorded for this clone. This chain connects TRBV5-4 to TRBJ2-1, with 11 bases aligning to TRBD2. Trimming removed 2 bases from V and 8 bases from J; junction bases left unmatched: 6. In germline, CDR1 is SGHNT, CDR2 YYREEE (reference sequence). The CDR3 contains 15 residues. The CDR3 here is CASSLLAGEEDEQFF. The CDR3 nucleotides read TGTGCCAGCAGCTTACTAGCGGGAGAGGAGGATGAGCAGTTCTTC.

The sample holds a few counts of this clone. The DNA of the CDR3 is TGCAGCGTTAAGGGGGCAACTAATGAAAAACTGTTTTTT. Protein product: CSVKGATNEKLFF. The gene calls are TRBV29-1 and TRBJ1-4, with D tentatively TRBD1 (6 bases). This CDR3 has 13 residues. Trimming took off 5 bases at V and 0 bases at J, with 7 bases between the two ends. Germline V lookup: CDR1 SQVTM, CDR2 ANQGSEA.

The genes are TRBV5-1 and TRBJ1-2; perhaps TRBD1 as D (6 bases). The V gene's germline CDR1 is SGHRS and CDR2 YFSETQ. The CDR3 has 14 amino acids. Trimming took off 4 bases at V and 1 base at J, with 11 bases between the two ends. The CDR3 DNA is TGCGCCAGCAGCCCAGGGGCCGGTAACTATGGCTACACCTTC. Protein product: CASSPGAGNYGYTF.